Below, 4 T cell receptor beta chains from the same sample are listed, as sequenced in a study of T cell changes during pregnancy in multiple sclerosis. Measured with immunoSEQ multiplex PCR; TCRdb has only the in-frame clones, and not every one. Among about 47,000 clones, 80% to 95% were seen once, and the ten largest hold more than 0.85%. This specimen consisted of peripheral blood, obtained after pregnancy. These receptors were taken from a female donor with multiple sclerosis, enrolled in a pregnancy study.

The chain uses TRBV27 and TRBJ2-5; 9 bases are shared with TRBD2. The germline CDR1 and CDR2 sequences are MNHEY and SMNVEV (reference sequence). V was pared by 6 bases and J by 1 base, with 6 bases of the junction left unmatched. This CDR3 is built from 15 residues. CDR3 in DNA: TGTGCCAGCAGGATAGCGGGGGCCCTCCAAGAGACCCAGTACTTC. Translating gives CASRIAGALQETQYF.

This chain uses TRBV11-2 with TRBJ1-2, with no clear D. Looked up from germline, CDR1 is SGHAT and CDR2 is FQNNGV. Trimming removed 0 bases at V and 4 bases at J, with 12 bases between. The CDR3 contains 15 residues. DNA of the CDR3: TGTGCCAGCAGCTTAGATGCGGGAACCACCTATGGCTACACCTTC. The encoded protein is CASSLDAGTTYGYTF.

This sequence joins TRBV7-3 and TRBJ2-2, with a possible D match to TRBD2 (6 bases). This CDR3 has 16 amino acids. Germline lookup yields CDR1 SGHTA and CDR2 FQGTGA. Trimming pared 7 bases from V and 1 base from J, leaving 16 bases between. As DNA, the CDR3 is TGTGCCAGCAACCATGGGGGGACTCTGAACACCGGGGAGCTGTTTTTT. As protein: CASNHGGTLNTGELFF.

The rearrangement links TRBV11-1 to TRBJ2-4; possible D gene TRBD1, 6 bases. Germline V gene lookup returns CDR1 SGHAT and CDR2 FQDESV (reference sequence). V gave up 3 bases and J gave up 3 bases, with 18 bases separating them. The CDR3 length is 17 residues. CDR3 sequence: CASSFPGVVGNKNIQYF. In DNA, the CDR3 is TGTGCCAGCAGCTTCCCAGGGGTCGTCGGTAACAAAAACATTCAGTACTTC.